This T cell receptor beta chain emerged from a study of CD8 T cells in Susac syndrome. Reverse transcription of roughly 0.5 to 1 ug RNA was performed with random hexamers. TCRdb processed the immunoSEQ multiplex PCR reads anew with MiXCR; each CDR3 protein has one entry. The table records about 180,000 distinct CDR3 sequences, approximately 96% of them present only once. In its sample, this clonotype was seen once. Sequencing targeted TCR beta in blood CD8+ and CD4+ T cells. The multiple sclerosis control group was made up of treatment-naive patients with stable or active relapsing-remitting disease. Negative isolation yielded CD4+ and CD8+ T cells, and FACS enriched TEMRA cells. Sequenced material: CD8+ T cells from PBMCs. This TCR was sampled from a human donor with multiple sclerosis.

The CDR3 here is CASSASGETYNEQFF. CDR3 DNA sequence: TGTGCCAGCAGCGCTAGCGGGGAGACCTACAATGAGCAGTTCTTC. J is TRBJ2-1 and V is TRBV3-1; 9 nucleotides align to TRBD2. V lost 5 bases, J lost 2 bases, and 4 bases stayed unmatched. Germline V CDR1 and CDR2: LGHDT, YNNKEL (reference sequence). The CDR3 loop spans 15 amino acids.